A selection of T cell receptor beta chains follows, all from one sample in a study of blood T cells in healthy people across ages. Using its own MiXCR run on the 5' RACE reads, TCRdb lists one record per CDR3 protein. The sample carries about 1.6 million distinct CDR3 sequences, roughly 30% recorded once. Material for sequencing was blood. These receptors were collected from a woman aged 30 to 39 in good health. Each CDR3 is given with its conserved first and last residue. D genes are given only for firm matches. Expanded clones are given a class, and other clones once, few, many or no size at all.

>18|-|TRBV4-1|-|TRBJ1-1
CASSARRDHWGPNTEAFF
TGCGCCAGCAGCGCTAGAAGGGACCACTGGGGGCCGAACACTGAAGCTTTCTTT
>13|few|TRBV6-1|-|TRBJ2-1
CASREGYLDEQFF
TGTGCCAGCAGGGAGGGGTATTTAGATGAGCAGTTCTTC
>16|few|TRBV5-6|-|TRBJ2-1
CASSSGPPGGYNEQFF
TGTGCCAGCAGCTCCGGGCCCCCTGGGGGCTACAATGAGCAGTTCTTC
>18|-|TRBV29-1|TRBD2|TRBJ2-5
CSVENIGGLANYQETQYF
TGCAGCGTTGAAAACATCGGGGGACTAGCGAATTACCAAGAGACCCAGTACTTC
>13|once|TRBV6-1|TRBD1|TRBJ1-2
CASVYRGNYGCTF
TGTGCCAGCGTATACAGGGGGAACTATGGCTGCACCTTC
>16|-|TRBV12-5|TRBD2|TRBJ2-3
CASGSGLAGVRDTQYF
TGTGCTAGTGGCTCAGGACTAGCGGGAGTTAGAGATACGCAGTATTTT
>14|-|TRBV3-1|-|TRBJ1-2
CASSQEGGSSGYTF
TGTGCCAGCAGCCAAGAAGGGGGATCCTCAGGCTACACCTTC
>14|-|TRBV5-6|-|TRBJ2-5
CASSLGRWEETQYF
TGTGCCAGCAGCTTAGGTCGTTGGGAAGAGACCCAGTACTTC
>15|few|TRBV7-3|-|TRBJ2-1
CASSFHRAPYNEQFF
TGTGCCAGCAGCTTCCACAGGGCCCCCTACAATGAGCAGTTCTTC
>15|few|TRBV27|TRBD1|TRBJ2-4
CASRVGGLAKNIQYF
TGTGCCAGCAGGGTAGGGGGCCTTGCCAAAAACATTCAGTACTTC
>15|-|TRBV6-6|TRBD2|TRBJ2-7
CASSYERERSYEQYF
TGTGCCAGCAGTTACGAGCGGGAGAGGTCCTACGAGCAGTACTTC
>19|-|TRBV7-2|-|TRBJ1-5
CASSQRGGGSGRSNQPQHF
TGTGCCAGCAGCCAAAGGGGCGGGGGTTCGGGAAGGAGCAATCAGCCCCAGCATTTT
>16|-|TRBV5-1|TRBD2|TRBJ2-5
CASSLVGSGSLETQYF
TGCGCCAGCAGCTTGGTCGGGAGCGGGAGTTTAGAGACCCAGTACTTC
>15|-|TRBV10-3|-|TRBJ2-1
CAIRSQTGSNNEQFF
TGTGCCATCAGATCCCAGACCGGGTCCAACAATGAGCAGTTCTTC
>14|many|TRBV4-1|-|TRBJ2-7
CASSHSDGAYEQYF
TGCGCCAGCAGCCATTCCGACGGAGCCTACGAGCAGTACTTC
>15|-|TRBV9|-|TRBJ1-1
CASSVDGALNTEAFF
TGTGCCAGCAGCGTAGACGGGGCTTTGAACACTGAAGCTTTCTTT
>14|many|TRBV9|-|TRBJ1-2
CASSATPSSYGYTF
TGTGCCAGCAGTGCGACCCCCTCGAGCTATGGCTACACCTTC
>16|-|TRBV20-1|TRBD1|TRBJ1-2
CSATDQGQLAPYGYTF
TGCAGTGCCACGGATCAGGGACAGTTGGCCCCCTATGGCTACACCTTC
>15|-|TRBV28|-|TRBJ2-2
CASSSWDIPTGELFF
TGTGCCAGCAGTTCCTGGGACATACCAACCGGGGAGCTGTTTTTT
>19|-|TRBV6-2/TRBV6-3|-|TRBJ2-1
CASSYSIAEEDSVYNEQFF
TGTGCCAGCAGTTACTCGATAGCGGAGGAGGATTCGGTATACAATGAGCAGTTCTTC
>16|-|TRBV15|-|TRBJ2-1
CATSRDPGAIYNEQFF
TGTGCCACCAGCAGAGATCCGGGGGCTATCTACAATGAGCAGTTCTTC
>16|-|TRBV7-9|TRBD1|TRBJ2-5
CASRETGTEEVETQYF
TGTGCCAGCAGGGAGACCGGGACAGAGGAGGTAGAGACCCAGTACTTC
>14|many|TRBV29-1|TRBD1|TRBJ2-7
CSVVVGTGAYEQYF
TGCAGCGTTGTAGTAGGGACAGGGGCCTACGAGCAGTACTTC
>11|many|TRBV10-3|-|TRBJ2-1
CAISRGAEQFF
TGTGCCATCAGCCGGGGGGCTGAGCAGTTCTTC
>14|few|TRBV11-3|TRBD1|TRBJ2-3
CASSPQGRQDTQYF
TGTGCCAGCAGCCCACAGGGGCGGCAAGATACGCAGTATTTT
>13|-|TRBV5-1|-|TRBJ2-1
CASSLRWPDEQFF
TGCGCCAGCAGCTTGAGGTGGCCCGATGAGCAGTTCTTC
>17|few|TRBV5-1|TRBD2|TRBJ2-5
CASSLYPLAGGQETQYF
TGCGCCAGCAGCTTGTATCCGCTAGCGGGGGGCCAAGAGACCCAGTACTTC
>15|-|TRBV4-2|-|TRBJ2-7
CASSQDRGASYEQYF
TGTGCCAGCAGCCAAGATAGAGGGGCGTCCTACGAGCAGTACTTC
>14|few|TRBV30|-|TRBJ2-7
CAWSPPEGFGEQYF
TGTGCCTGGAGTCCCCCTGAAGGGTTTGGCGAGCAGTACTTC
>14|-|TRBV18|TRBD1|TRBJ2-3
CASLLTGPSDTQYF
TGTGCCAGCTTATTGACAGGGCCGTCGGATACGCAGTATTTT
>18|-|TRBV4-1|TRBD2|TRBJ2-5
CASSQRTSGADIQETQYF
TGCGCCAGCAGCCAAAGGACTAGCGGGGCCGATATTCAAGAGACCCAGTACTTC
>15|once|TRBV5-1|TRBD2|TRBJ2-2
CASSRGGTNTGELFF
TGCGCCAGCAGCCGGGGGGGAACGAACACCGGGGAGCTGTTTTTT
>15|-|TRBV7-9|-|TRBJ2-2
CASSLYVGPTGELFF
TGTGCCAGCAGCTTATACGTAGGGCCCACCGGGGAGCTGTTTTTT